Each of the 8 T cell receptor beta chains below was sequenced from the same sample in a study of human CD8 memory T cell subsets. Libraries targeted TCR beta using 5' RACE with UMIs. Using the 5' RACE reads, TCRdb records one entry per CDR3 protein without DNA. The sample data list about 7,400 distinct CDR3 sequences. Specimen: CD8+ T cells from PBMCs. The receptor source for this set is a human donor in good health.

Measured by frequency, this clonotype is large (0.1 to 1%). The chain recombines TRBV7-8 with TRBJ2-3; the D call of TRBD1 rests on TCRdb alone, since no DNA is present to check it. The CDR3 is 15 amino acids. Germline CDR1 is SGHVS and CDR2 is FQNEAQ. CDR3 amino acids: CAIANPGQGTDTQYF.

The chain uses TRBV20-1 and TRBJ2-3; without DNA, the TCRdb call of TRBD1 cannot be checked. CDR1 DFQATT and CDR2 SNEGSKA come from the germline V gene (reference sequence). This CDR3 is 14 amino acids long. The CDR3 protein is CSAYGQGAADTQYF.

The J gene is TRBJ2-1, the V gene TRBV20-1; TCRdb outputs TRBD1, but without DNA this stays unchecked. Germline-derived CDR1 and CDR2 are DFQATT and SNEGSKA (reference sequence). The CDR3 runs 15 residues. Here the CDR3 reads CSATGQRSSYNEQFF.

This clonotype is labeled medium-sized based on frequency. The chain employs TRBV20-1 and TRBJ2-1; the TCRdb D gene call, TRBD2, has no DNA to confirm it. Germline lookup yields CDR1 DFQATT and CDR2 SNEGSKA (reference sequence). CDR3 length: 14 amino acids. This CDR3 is CSARLAGVGGEQFF.

The chain joins TRBV11-2 to TRBJ2-3; TCRdb selects TRBD1, and the lack of DNA leaves this call unchecked. From germline, CDR1 is SGHAT and CDR2 FQNNGV. This CDR3 has 15 amino acids. The CDR3 reads CASSTGTAHTDTQYF.

The chain combines TRBV19 with TRBJ1-5. The germline CDR1 and CDR2 sequences are LNHDA and SQIVND (reference sequence). The CDR3 spans 15 residues. CDR3 sequence reads: CASSIDASSNQPQHF.

J is TRBJ2-7 and V is TRBV5-1; TCRdb proposes TRBD1, but this gene call is untestable without DNA. The CDR3 is 15 residues long. Germline CDR1 SGHRS, CDR2 YFSETQ. CDR3 amino acids: CASSSGQGPSYEQYF.

The rearrangement uses TRBV27 and TRBJ1-5; there is no DNA to check the TCRdb D call of TRBD1. The CDR3 extends over 15 amino acids. Germline values: CDR1 MNHEY, CDR2 SMNVEV (reference sequence). The CDR3: CASSLTVPQGQPQHF.